The 2 T cell receptor beta chains reported below all come from one sample, sequenced in a study of T-cell reconstitution after alpha-beta-depleted transplantation in children. The library targeted TCRbeta and was prepared with unique molecular identifiers. TCRdb passed the PCR reads through MiXCR, listing each CDR3 protein once. The table lists hundreds of thousands of distinct CDR3 sequences, more than 10% of them singletons. Sample: PBMCs from the stem cell graft donor, taken from the stem cell graft. The receptors derive from a human donor who donated a stem cell graft to a child with acute lymphoblastic leukemia.

This clonotype was detected ten times or more. V gene TRBV29-1 combines with J gene TRBJ2-5; D is unclear. The CDR3 covers 12 residues. Germline-derived CDR1 and CDR2 are SQVTM and ANQGSEA. The V end was cut by 6 bases, the J end by 5 bases, with 13 bases between. Here the CDR3 DNA reads TGCAGCGTCTCTGTCGCATCCGAGACCCAGTACTTC. As protein: CSVSVASETQYF.

This clonotype was observed many times. The V gene is TRBV27, the J gene TRBJ2-1, with 13 positions matching TRBD2. Per germline, CDR1 MNHEY and CDR2 SMNVEV (reference sequence). This CDR3 has 15 amino acids. The ends lost 7 bases at V and 4 bases at J; junction bases unmatched: 4. The CDR3 DNA reads as TGTGCCAGCACCACGGGACTAGCGGGATACAATGAGCAGTTCTTC. Translation: CASTTGLAGYNEQFF.